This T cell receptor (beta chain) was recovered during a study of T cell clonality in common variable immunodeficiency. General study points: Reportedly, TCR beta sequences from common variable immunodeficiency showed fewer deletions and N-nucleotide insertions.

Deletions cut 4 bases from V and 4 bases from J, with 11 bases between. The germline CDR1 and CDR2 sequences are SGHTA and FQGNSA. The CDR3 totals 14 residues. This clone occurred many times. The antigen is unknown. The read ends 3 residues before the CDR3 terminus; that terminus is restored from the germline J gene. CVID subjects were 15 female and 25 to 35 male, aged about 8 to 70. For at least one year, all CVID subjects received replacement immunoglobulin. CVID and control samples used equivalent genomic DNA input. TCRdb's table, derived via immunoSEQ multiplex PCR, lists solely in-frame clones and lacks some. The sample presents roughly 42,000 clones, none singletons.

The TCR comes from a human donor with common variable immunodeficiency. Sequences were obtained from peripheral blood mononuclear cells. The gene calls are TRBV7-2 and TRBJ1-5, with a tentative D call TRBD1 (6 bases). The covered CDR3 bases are TGTGCCAGCAGCTCTGGACAGCAGAATCAGCCC. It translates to CASSSGQQNQP. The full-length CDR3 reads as CASSSGQQNQPQHF. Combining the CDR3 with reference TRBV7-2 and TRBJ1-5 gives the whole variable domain GAGVSQSPSNKVTEKGKDVELRCDPISGHTALYWYRQSLGQGLEFLIYFQGNSAPDKSGLPSDRFSAERTGGSVSTLTIQRTQQEDSAVYLCASSSGQQNQPQHFGDGTRLSIL.